This entry describes one T cell receptor beta chain. Its antigen is not known. The CDR3 has 13 residues. Germline V gene data show CDR1 as MNHNY and CDR2 as SVGAGI (reference sequence). V shed 4 bases and J shed 0 bases, with 6 bases lying between them. This record belongs to a study of shared clonotypes between healthy human individuals. Findings and limits, study-wide: Non-shared clonotypes showed lower generation probabilities than clonotypes common to all four donors.

Libraries were prepared by immunoSEQ multiplex PCR; TCRdb keeps only in-frame clonotypes and omits some of them. The sample lists some 2,500,000 clones; over 85% were seen once. This receptor was taken from a young man in good health. Some clones in this sample may be carry-over from other donors' samples. This chain joins TRBV6-6 and TRBJ1-1, with D uncertain. Specimen: naive CD4+ T cells from PBMCs. Noted subset: CD45RA+ positively selected. The CDR3 DNA sequence: TGTGCCAGCAGTTTCAGTTTGAACACTGAAGCTTTCTTT. Translated: CASSFSLNTEAFF.